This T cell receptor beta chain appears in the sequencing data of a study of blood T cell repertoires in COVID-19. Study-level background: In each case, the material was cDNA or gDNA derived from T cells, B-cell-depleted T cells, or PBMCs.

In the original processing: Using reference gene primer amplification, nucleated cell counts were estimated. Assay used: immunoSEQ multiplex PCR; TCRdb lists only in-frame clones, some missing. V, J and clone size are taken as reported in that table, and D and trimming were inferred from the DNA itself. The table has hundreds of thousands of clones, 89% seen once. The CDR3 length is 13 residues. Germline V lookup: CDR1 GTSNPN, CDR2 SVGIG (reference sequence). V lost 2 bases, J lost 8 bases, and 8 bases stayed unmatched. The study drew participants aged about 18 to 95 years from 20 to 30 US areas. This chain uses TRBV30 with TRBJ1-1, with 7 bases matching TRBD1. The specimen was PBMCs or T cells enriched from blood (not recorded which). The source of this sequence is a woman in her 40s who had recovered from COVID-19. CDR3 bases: TGTGCCTGGAGTTACAGCCGGGACAGCGAAGCTTTCTTT. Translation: CAWSYSRDSEAFF.